This is a list of T cell receptor beta chains from one sample in a study of early T cells in non-severe SARS-CoV-2 infection. TCRdb re-analysed the 5' RACE reads in MiXCR, keeping a single row per CDR3 protein. The table has some 91,000 distinct CDR3 sequences, less than 15% seen once. The sample taken for sequencing was whole blood. The receptor source for this set is an adult who was a healthcare worker with PCR-confirmed SARS-CoV-2 infection or an uninfected control (not recorded which). Each CDR3 is given with its conserved first and last residue. A D gene is named only where the DNA matches it firmly. The listing skips clone size in some rows; elsewhere it reads once, few, many or a size class.

abundance,j_gene,v_gene,d_gene,CDR3aa,CDR3nt
many,TRBJ1-2,TRBV11-2,.,CASSPRAAPGTLYGYTF,TGTGCCAGCAGCCCCCGCGCCGCCCCAGGGACCCTCTATGGCTACACCTTC
few,TRBJ2-2,TRBV29-1,TRBD1,CSVVGTGPGELFF,TGCAGCGTGGTCGGGACAGGGCCCGGGGAGCTGTTTTTT
many,TRBJ2-3,TRBV7-2,.,CASSLQAGTDTQYF,TGTGCCAGCAGCTTGCAGGCCGGCACAGATACGCAGTATTTT
.,TRBJ1-5,TRBV25-1,TRBD1,CASSGQGRNQPQHF,TGTGCCAGCAGTGGACAGGGGCGCAATCAGCCCCAGCATTTT
few,TRBJ1-1,TRBV20-1,.,CSASEFPLNTEAFF,TGCAGTGCTAGTGAATTCCCTCTGAACACTGAAGCTTTCTTT
.,TRBJ2-3,TRBV7-7,.,CASSFGGGTDTQYF,TGTGCCAGCAGCTTTGGGGGTGGCACAGATACGCAGTATTTT
few,TRBJ2-4,TRBV6-1,TRBD2,CASSEVREVAGALQYF,TGTGCCAGCAGTGAAGTGCGGGAGGTAGCGGGGGCCCTTCAGTACTTC
few,TRBJ1-2,TRBV6-2/TRBV6-3,TRBD1,CASSTFPGQGNFCTF,TGTGCCAGCAGTACCTTCCCGGGACAGGGTAACTTTTGCACCTTC
few,TRBJ1-2,TRBV11-3,.,CASGGHYYGYTF,TGTGCCAGCGGCGGACACTATTATGGCTACACCTTC
.,TRBJ1-5,TRBV4-2,.,CASSPGNSNQPQHF,TGTGCCAGCAGCCCAGGGAATAGCAATCAGCCCCAGCATTTT
.,TRBJ2-2,TRBV4-1,TRBD1,CASSQHGQGTTGELFF,TGCGCCAGCAGCCAACACGGACAGGGGACCACCGGGGAGCTGTTTTTT
.,TRBJ2-2,TRBV4-2,.,CASSRKEDGELFF,TGTGCCAGCAGCCGAAAGGAGGACGGGGAGCTGTTTTTT
.,TRBJ1-5,TRBV28,TRBD1,CASSPGQPNQPQHF,TGTGCCAGCAGTCCGGGACAGCCAAATCAGCCCCAGCATTTT
.,TRBJ2-1,TRBV7-8,.,CASSLTETWAGKEQFF,TGTGCCAGCAGCCTCACAGAGACCTGGGCAGGGAAGGAGCAGTTCTTC
.,TRBJ2-2,TRBV19,.,CAGGWGNAGSGELFF,TGTGCCGGAGGATGGGGAAATGCGGGGTCCGGGGAGCTGTTTTTT
many,TRBJ1-5,TRBV2,.,CASGAAALNQPQHF,TGTGCCAGCGGTGCGGCTGCCCTAAATCAGCCCCAGCATTTT
many,TRBJ1-1,TRBV6-2/TRBV6-3,.,CASSYIGARTEAFF,TGTGCCAGCAGTTACATCGGGGCCAGGACTGAAGCTTTCTTT
.,TRBJ1-3,TRBV12-3/TRBV12-4,.,CASRGTAGNTIYF,TGTGCCAGCCGGGGAACGGCTGGAAACACCATATATTTT
many,TRBJ1-1,TRBV29-1,.,CSGVGGYLRTEAFF,TGCAGCGGAGTGGGGGGGTATTTGAGGACTGAAGCTTTCTTT
.,TRBJ2-3,TRBV20-1,.,CSAREDSLGADTQYF,TGCAGTGCTAGGGAGGACTCCCTGGGGGCAGATACGCAGTATTTT
few,TRBJ1-1,TRBV4-2,TRBD1,CASSQVRGGFTEAFF,TGTGCCAGCAGCCAAGTCAGGGGGGGTTTCACTGAAGCTTTCTTT
many,TRBJ2-5,TRBV27,TRBD1,CASSLRAGGFQETQYF,TGTGCCAGCAGTTTACGGGCAGGGGGCTTCCAAGAGACCCAGTACTTC
.,TRBJ1-1,TRBV20-1,TRBD1,CSARQITGDTEAFF,TGCAGTGCTAGACAAATTACAGGGGACACTGAAGCTTTCTTT
many,TRBJ1-5,TRBV28,.,CASSSLSVWGDQPQHF,TGTGCCAGCAGTTCTCTTTCGGTATGGGGAGATCAGCCCCAGCATTTT
few,TRBJ2-7,TRBV6-2/TRBV6-3,.,CASSFTGTYEQYF,TGTGCCAGCAGTTTCACAGGGACCTACGAGCAGTACTTC